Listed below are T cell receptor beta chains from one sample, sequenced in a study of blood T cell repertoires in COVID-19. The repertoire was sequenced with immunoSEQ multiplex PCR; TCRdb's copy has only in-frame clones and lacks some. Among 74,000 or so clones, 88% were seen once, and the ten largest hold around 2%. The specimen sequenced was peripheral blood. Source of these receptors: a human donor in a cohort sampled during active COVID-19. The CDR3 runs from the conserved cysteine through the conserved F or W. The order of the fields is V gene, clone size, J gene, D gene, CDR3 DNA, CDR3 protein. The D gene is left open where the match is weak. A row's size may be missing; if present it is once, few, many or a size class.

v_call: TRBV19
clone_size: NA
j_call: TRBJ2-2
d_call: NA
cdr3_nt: TGTGCCAGTCTCAAATCCGTAGGAGGCGGGAAGGGGCTGTTTTTT
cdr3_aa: CASLKSVGGGKGLFF

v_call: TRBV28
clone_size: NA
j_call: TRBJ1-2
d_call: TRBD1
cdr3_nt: TGTGCCAGCAGTTGGGGACAGGGGGTTTCTGGCTACACCTTC
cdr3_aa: CASSWGQGVSGYTF

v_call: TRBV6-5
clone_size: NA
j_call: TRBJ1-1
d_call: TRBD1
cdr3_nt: TGTGCCAGCAGGGGACAGGGGGCCAAAAACACTGAAGCTTTCTTT
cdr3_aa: CASRGQGAKNTEAFF

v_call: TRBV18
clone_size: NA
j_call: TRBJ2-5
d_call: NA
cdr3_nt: TGTGCCAGCTCACCAGGGCATCAAGAGACCCAGTACTTC
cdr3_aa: CASSPGHQETQYF

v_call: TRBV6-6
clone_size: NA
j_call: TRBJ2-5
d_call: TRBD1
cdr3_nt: TGTGCCAGCAGCTATCAACAGGGGCAAGAGACCCAGTACTTC
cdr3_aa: CASSYQQGQETQYF

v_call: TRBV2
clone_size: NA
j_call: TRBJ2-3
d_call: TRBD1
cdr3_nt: TGTGCCAGCAGTGGCGTGACAGGGGGGACAGATACGCAGTATTTT
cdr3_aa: CASSGVTGGTDTQYF

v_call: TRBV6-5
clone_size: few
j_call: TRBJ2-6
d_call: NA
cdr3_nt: TGTGCCAGCTTTCCAGGGTCAGGGGCCAACGTCCTGACTTTC
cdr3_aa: CASFPGSGANVLTF

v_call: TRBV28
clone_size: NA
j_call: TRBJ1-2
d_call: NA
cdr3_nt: TGTGCCAGCAGCTTAGACAGGTCCTATGGCTACACCTTC
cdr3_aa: CASSLDRSYGYTF

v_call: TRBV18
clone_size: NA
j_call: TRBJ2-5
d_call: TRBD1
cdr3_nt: TGTGCCAGCTCACCAGGGACAGGGCAAGAGACCCAGTACTTC
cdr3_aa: CASSPGTGQETQYF

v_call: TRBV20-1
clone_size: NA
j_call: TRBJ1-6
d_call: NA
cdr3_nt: TGCAGTGCTAGTTCGGGGAAATCCTATAATTCACCCCTCCACTTT
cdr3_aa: CSASSGKSYNSPLHF

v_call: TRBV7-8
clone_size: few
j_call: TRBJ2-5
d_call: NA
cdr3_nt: TGTGCCAGCAGCTTAGCACACCCACAAGAGACCCAGTACTTC
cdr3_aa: CASSLAHPQETQYF

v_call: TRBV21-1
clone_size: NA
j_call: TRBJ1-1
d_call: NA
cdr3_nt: TGTGCCAGCAGCAAAGATTCAGGGGACACTGAAGCTTTCTTT
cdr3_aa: CASSKDSGDTEAFF

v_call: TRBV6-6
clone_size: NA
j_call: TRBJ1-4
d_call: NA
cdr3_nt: TGTGCCAGCAACAGGCCCGGAGAAAAACTGTTTTTT
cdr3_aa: CASNRPGEKLFF

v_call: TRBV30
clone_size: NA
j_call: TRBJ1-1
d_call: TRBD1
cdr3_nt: TGTGCCTGGACCCCTAGACAGGGGGGGATAGGAGCTTTCTTT
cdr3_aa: CAWTPRQGGIGAFF

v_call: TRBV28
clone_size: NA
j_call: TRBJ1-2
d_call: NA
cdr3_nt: TGTGCCAGCAGCGATCACAGGGTAGGAGCTAACTATGGCTACACCTTC
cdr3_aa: CASSDHRVGANYGYTF

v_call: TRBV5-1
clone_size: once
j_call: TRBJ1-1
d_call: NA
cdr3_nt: TGCGCCAGCAGCTCGTTACAGGGAAGGACTGAAGCTTTCTTT
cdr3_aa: CASSSLQGRTEAFF

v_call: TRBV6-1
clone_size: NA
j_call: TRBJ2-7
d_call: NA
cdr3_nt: TGTGCCAGCAGTGAATGGTCAGTCCCCTACGAGCAGTACTTC
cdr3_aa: CASSEWSVPYEQYF

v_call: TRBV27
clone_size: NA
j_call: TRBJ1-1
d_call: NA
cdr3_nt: TGTGCCACTCGGAGGGGATCCATGAACACTGAAGCTTTCTTT
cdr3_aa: CATRRGSMNTEAFF

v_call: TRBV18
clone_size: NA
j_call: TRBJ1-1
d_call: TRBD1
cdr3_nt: TGTGCCAGCTCACGTAGGGACAGGGGCCACACTGAAGCTTTCTTT
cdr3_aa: CASSRRDRGHTEAFF

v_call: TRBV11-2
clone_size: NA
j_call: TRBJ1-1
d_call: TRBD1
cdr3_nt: TGTGCCAGCAGCCTTCAGGGGGTGAGAGCTTTCTTT
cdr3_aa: CASSLQGVRAFF

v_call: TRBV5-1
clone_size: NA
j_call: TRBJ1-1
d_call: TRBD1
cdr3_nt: TGCGCCAGCAGCACGCTGACAGGGACTGAAGCTTTCTTT
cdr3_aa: CASSTLTGTEAFF

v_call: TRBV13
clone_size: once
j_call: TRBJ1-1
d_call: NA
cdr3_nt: TGTGCCAGCAGGGGCCCGAACACTGAAGCTTTCTTT
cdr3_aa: CASRGPNTEAFF

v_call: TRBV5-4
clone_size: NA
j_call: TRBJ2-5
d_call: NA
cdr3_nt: TGTGCCAGCAGCTTTAGAGAGACCCAGTACTTC
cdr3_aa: CASSFRETQYF

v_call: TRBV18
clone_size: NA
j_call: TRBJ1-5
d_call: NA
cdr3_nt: TGTGCCAGCTCACCATCCCCCAGACCACTAGGCAATCAGCCCCAGCATTTT
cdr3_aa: CASSPSPRPLGNQPQHF

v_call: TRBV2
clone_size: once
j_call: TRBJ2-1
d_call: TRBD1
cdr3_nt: TGTGCCAGCACGGTTACAGGGGGCGCGGGAAATGAGCAGTTCTTC
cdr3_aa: CASTVTGGAGNEQFF

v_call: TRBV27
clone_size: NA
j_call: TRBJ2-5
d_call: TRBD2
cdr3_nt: TGTGCCAGCAGTTTAGAGGGAGCGGGAGGGCCAAGAGAGACCCAGTACTTC
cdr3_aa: CASSLEGAGGPRETQYF

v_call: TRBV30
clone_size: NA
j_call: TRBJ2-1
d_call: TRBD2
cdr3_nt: TGTGCCTTCGGACTAGCGGATGAGCAGTTCTTC
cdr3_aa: CAFGLADEQFF

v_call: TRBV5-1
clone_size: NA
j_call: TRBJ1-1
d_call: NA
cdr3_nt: TGCGCCAGCAGCTATGGCCATATAGGGGCAAACACTGAAGCTTTCTTT
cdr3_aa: CASSYGHIGANTEAFF

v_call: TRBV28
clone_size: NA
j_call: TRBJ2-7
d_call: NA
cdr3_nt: TGTGCCAGCAGTTCCCGGGGGAGGCGGGCGTACGAGCAGTACTTC
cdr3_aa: CASSSRGRRAYEQYF

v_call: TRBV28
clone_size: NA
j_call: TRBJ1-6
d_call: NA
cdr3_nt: TGTGCCAGCAGGGCAGGGTTTGGGTCCTATAATTCACCCCTCCACTTT
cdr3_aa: CASRAGFGSYNSPLHF

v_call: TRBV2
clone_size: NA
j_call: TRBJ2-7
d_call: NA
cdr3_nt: TGTGCCAGCTCGCAGGGCTACGAGCAGTACTTC
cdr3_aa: CASSQGYEQYF

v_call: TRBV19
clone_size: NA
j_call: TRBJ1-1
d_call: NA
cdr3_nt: TGTGCCAGTAGTATAGGGGCAGGGGACACTGAAGCTTTCTTT
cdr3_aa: CASSIGAGDTEAFF

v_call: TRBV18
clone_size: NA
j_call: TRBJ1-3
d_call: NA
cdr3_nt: TGTGCCAGCTCACCACCCACAGACTCTGGAAACACCATATATTTT
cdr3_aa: CASSPPTDSGNTIYF

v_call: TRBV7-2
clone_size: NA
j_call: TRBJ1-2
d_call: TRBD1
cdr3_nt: TGTGCCAGCAGCTTAGGGGGACAGACTTATGGCTACACCTTC
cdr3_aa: CASSLGGQTYGYTF

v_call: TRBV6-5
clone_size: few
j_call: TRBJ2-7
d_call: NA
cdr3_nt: TGTGCCAGCAGTCCGGGACACACATACGAGCAGTACTTC
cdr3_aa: CASSPGHTYEQYF

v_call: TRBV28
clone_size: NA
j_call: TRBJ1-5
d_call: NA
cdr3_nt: TGTGCCAGCAGGGGAGGAGGTAATCAGCCCCAGCATTTT
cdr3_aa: CASRGGGNQPQHF

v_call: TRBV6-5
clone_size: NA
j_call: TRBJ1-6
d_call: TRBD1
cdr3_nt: TGTGCCAGCAGACACAGGGGAGAAGGGACTTCACCCCTCCACTTT
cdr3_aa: CASRHRGEGTSPLHF

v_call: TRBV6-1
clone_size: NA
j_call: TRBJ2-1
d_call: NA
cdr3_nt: TGTGCCAGCAGTGAAAAGAGATCGCAGGGCTACAATGAGCAGTTCTTC
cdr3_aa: CASSEKRSQGYNEQFF

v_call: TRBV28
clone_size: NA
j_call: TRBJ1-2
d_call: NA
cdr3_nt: TGTGCCAGCAGTGCAGGGTACTATGGCTACACCTTC
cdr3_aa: CASSAGYYGYTF

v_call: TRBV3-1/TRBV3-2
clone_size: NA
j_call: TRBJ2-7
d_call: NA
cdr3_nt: TGTGCCAGCAGCCACCATCTACAGAGCTACGAGCAGTACTTC
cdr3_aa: CASSHHLQSYEQYF

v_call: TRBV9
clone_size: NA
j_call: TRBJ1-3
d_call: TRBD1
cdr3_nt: TGTGCCAGCAGCCCGGGGACAGCGTTTTACTCTGGAAACACCATATATTTT
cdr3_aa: CASSPGTAFYSGNTIYF

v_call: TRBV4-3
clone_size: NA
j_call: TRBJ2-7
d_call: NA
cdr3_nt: TGCGCCAGCAGCCAAGCGGCAGGGAGGAACTACGAGCAGTACTTC
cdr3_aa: CASSQAAGRNYEQYF

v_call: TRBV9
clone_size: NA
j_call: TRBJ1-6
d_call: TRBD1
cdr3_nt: TGTGCCAGCAGCGCCTCCCGGGACAGGGCATTGGAGAATTCACCCCTCCACTTT
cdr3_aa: CASSASRDRALENSPLHF

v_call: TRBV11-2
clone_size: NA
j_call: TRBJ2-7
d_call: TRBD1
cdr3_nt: TGTGCCAGCAGTGCGCGGGGACAGGGGATCAACGAGCAGTACTTC
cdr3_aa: CASSARGQGINEQYF

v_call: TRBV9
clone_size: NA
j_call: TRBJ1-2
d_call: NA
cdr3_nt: TGTGCCAGCAGGGAACAGGGTCTGAACTATGGCTACACCTTC
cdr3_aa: CASREQGLNYGYTF

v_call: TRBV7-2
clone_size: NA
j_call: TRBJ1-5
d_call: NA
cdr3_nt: TGTGCCAGCAGCTTAGTTTCGGGGGGTACGGGCAATCAGCCCCAGCATTTT
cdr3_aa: CASSLVSGGTGNQPQHF

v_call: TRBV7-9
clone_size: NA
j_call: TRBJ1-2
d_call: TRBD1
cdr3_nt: TGTGCCAGCAGCTTAGAAGTGGGACAGATATATGGCTACACCTTC
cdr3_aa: CASSLEVGQIYGYTF

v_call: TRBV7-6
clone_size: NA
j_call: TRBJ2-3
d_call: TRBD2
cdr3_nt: TGTGCCAGCAGCCCCACTAGCGGGAGAAGAGATACGCAGTATTTT
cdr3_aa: CASSPTSGRRDTQYF

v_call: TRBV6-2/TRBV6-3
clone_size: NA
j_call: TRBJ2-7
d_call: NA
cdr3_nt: TGTGCCAGCAGTCCCGGGTCATTTGTCAGCGAGCAGTACTTC
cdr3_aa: CASSPGSFVSEQYF

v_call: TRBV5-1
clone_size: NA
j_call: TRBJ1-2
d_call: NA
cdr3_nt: TGCGCCAGCAGCCTCGGACAGAACTATGGCTACACCTTC
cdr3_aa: CASSLGQNYGYTF

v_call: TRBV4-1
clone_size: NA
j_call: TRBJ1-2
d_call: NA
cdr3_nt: TGCGCCAGCAGCCAAGAGGAGGCAAGAACCTATGGCTACACCTTC
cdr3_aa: CASSQEEARTYGYTF

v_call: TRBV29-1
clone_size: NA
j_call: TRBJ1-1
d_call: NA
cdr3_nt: TGCAGCGACAGCCAGCATGAAGCTTTCTTT
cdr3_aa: CSDSQHEAFF

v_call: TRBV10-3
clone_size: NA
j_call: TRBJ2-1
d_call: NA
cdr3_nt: TGTGCCACTCGGAGGACCGGGGTGAACAATGAGCAGTTCTTC
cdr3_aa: CATRRTGVNNEQFF

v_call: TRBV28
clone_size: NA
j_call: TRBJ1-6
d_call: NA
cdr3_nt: TGTGCCAGCATATTGGACACCCGTTCAAATTCACCCCTCCACTTT
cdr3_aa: CASILDTRSNSPLHF

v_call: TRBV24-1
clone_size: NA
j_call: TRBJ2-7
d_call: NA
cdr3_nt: TGTGCCACCAGTGGACTTCAGTTTTACGAGCAGTACTTC
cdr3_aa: CATSGLQFYEQYF

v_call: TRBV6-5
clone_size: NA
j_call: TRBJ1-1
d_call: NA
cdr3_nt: TGTGCCAGCAGTTACGGGAACAGGATGAACACTGAAGCTTTCTTT
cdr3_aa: CASSYGNRMNTEAFF

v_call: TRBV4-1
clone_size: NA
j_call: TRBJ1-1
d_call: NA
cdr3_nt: TGCGCCAGCAGCCTCTCACCGGTAACGGGCACTGAAGCTTTCTTT
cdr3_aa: CASSLSPVTGTEAFF

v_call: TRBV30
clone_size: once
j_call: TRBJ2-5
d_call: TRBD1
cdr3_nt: TGTGCCTGGAGTTGGACAGGGTTGAAGACCCAGTACTTC
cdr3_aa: CAWSWTGLKTQYF

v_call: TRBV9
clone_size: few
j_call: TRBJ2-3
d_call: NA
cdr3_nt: TGTGCCAGCAGCGCACTCGGAGGGCCCTCGGTAGATACGCAGTATTTT
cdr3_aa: CASSALGGPSVDTQYF